The entry that follows covers one TCR beta chain sequence. The CDR3 spans 15 residues. CDR1 is MNHEY, CDR2 SVGEGT, per germline. Deletions cut 6 bases from V and 2 bases from J, with 16 bases between. Original analysis: By means of reference gene primer amplification, nucleated cell counts were estimated. Here immunoSEQ multiplex PCR was the method, and the copy in TCRdb shows in-frame clones only, minus some. The V and J calls and clone size are taken from that table; D and trimming were inferred from the DNA. The top ten hold under 30% of the sample, which has some 42,000 clones, roughly four fifths seen once. This sample was taken from a study of blood T cell repertoires in COVID-19. Study information: The origin of the acute and convalescent COVID-19 samples was the United States, Italy and Spain. Sources were T cells, B-cell-depleted T cells, or PBMCs; the material itself was cDNA or gDNA.

This TCR came from a woman aged 70 to 79 with acute or convalescent COVID-19. Sequencing input: peripheral blood. V gene TRBV6-2 or TRBV6-3 combines with J gene TRBJ1-1, with D maybe TRBD1 (5 bases). CDR3 in amino acids: CASSPSRGGNTEAFF. CDR3 in DNA: TGTGCCAGCAGCCCGTCGCGGGGGGGAAACACTGAAGCTTTCTTT.